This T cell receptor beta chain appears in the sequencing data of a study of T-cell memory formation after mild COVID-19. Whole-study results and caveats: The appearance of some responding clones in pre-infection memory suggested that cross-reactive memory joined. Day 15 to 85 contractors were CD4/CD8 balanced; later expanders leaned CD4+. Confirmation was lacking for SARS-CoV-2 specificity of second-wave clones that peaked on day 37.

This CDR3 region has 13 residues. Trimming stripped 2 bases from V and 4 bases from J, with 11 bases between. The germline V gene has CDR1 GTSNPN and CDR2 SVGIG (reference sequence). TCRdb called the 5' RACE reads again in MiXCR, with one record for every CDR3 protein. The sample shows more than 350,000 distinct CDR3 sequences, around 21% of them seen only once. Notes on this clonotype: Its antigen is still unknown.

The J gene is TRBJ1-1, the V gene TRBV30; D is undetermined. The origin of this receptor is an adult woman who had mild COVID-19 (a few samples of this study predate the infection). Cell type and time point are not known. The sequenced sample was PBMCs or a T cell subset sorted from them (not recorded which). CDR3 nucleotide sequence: TGTGCCTGGAGTTGGACCCTGGGCACTGAAGCTTTCTTT. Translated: CAWSWTLGTEAFF.